The 15 T cell receptor beta chains reported below all come from one sample, sequenced in a study of T cell repertoires in aging, cancer and after chemotherapy. TRB rearrangements spanning V, D and J were amplified using mixed TRB-A/B primers. TCRdb passed the multiplex PCR reads through MiXCR, listing each CDR3 protein once. The data hold about 2,400 distinct CDR3 sequences, with 28% observed a single time. Peripheral blood genomic DNA, not sorted cells or RNA, was the template. Sequenced input: blood. These receptors were collected from a human donor with a solid tumor.

The CDR3 DNA sequence: TGCGCCAGCAGCTCGGGGAGGCCCACCTACGAGCAGTACTTC. Translated, it gives CASSSGRPTYEQYF. The rearrangement uses TRBV5-1 and TRBJ2-7, with D perhaps matching TRBD2 (6 bases). V was trimmed by 3 bases and J by 2 bases, leaving 12 bases between them. Per the germline V gene, CDR1 is SGHRS and CDR2 is YFSETQ. The CDR3 totals 14 residues.

This clonotype has just a few counts. The chain links TRBV10-3 to TRBJ2-3; 10 bases are shared with TRBD1. The J segment lost 4 bases and the V segment lost 0 bases, leaving 1 base of the junction unmatched. CDR3 length: 15 residues. Germline V gene sequence: CDR1 ENHRY, CDR2 SYGVKD. This CDR3 is CAISESTGGADTQYF. The CDR3 bases are TGTGCCATCAGTGAGTCGACAGGGGGCGCAGATACGCAGTATTTT.

This clonotype was seen a handful of times. The rearrangement links TRBV20-1 to TRBJ2-2; TRBD1 is a possible D gene (5 bases). The CDR3 is 17 residues long. V lost 6 bases, J lost 3 bases, and 23 bases lay in between. Germline values: CDR1 DFQATT, CDR2 SNEGSKA (reference sequence). Here the CDR3 DNA reads TGCAGTGCCCGTCCCCTTAGAAGGGGCGCGGACACCGGGGAGCTGTTTTTT. Translation: CSARPLRRGADTGELFF.

Of note for this clonotype: This sequence may be a read error, since a much larger clone differs from it by one base. The CDR3 DNA reads TGTGCCACCAGCAGGGGCAGTAGGGAAAAACTGTTTTTT. Protein product: CATSRGSREKLFF. The V and J genes are TRBV15 and TRBJ1-4; no definite D call. Trimming left V 3 bases short and J 8 bases short, with 10 bases between. Per germline, CDR1 LNHNV and CDR2 YYDKDF (reference sequence). The CDR3 is 13 residues long.

This clonotype showed up just a few times. The chain links TRBV4-2 to TRBJ1-2, with no clear D. V was clipped by 2 bases and J by 8 bases, with 18 bases between them. CDR3 size: 15 residues. Germline V gives CDR1 LGHNA, CDR2 YNFKEQ. CDR3 nucleotide sequence: TGTGCCAGCAGCCAACCGGGAATAACTATGGCGGGCTACACCTTC. Its translation is CASSQPGITMAGYTF.

This rearrangement joins TRBV7-2 to TRBJ2-3; weak D call: TRBD1 (6 bases). The germline V gene encodes CDR1 SGHTA and CDR2 FQGNSA. The germline V and J ends were trimmed by 5 bases and 1 base, with 10 bases remaining between them. The CDR3 extends over 14 amino acids. CDR3 in amino acids: CASSARTGTDTQYF. DNA of the CDR3: TGTGCCAGCAGCGCTAGGACAGGCACAGATACGCAGTATTTT.

This clonotype came up a few times. This chain uses TRBV19 with TRBJ2-3, with D possibly matching TRBD2 (6 bases). The germline CDR1 and CDR2 sequences are LNHDA and SQIVND (reference sequence). The V gene lost 9 bases and the J gene lost 3 bases, with 16 bases spanning the gap. The CDR3 is made up of 14 amino acids. CDR3 coding DNA: TGTGCCAGCAGGGACTCTTCACGAACAGATACGCAGTATTTT. Translated: CASRDSSRTDTQYF.

This clonotype ranks as large. The rearrangement uses TRBV6-5 and TRBJ2-3, with 7 nucleotides matching TRBD2. There are 15 residues in the CDR3. From germline, CDR1 is MNHEY and CDR2 SVGAGI. The J segment lost 1 base and the V segment lost 6 bases, leaving 7 bases of the junction unmatched. CDR3 nucleotide sequence: TGTGCCAGCAGAAAAGCGGGGCACCGCACAGATACGCAGTATTTT. It encodes CASRKAGHRTDTQYF.

The chain employs TRBV5-1 and TRBJ2-1; TRBD2 aligns across 9 bases. V lost 4 bases to trimming and J lost 5 bases; unmatched junction nucleotides: 7. The length of the CDR3 is 15 residues. Germline values: CDR1 SGHRS, CDR2 YFSETQ. The CDR3 region is CASSLLGGGDNEQFF. CDR3 bases: TGCGCCAGCAGCCTCCTTGGCGGGGGGGACAATGAGCAGTTCTTC.

To note about this clonotype: A much larger clone sits a single nucleotide away, making a read error possible. The CDR3 bases are TGTGCCAGCAGCGGGCGGGCTAGCGGGGCTACCTGGGAGCTGTTTTTT. Translation: CASSGRASGATWELFF. The genes are TRBV13 and TRBJ2-2; 9 bases map to TRBD2. The CDR3 runs to 16 residues. V lost 5 bases and J lost 9; bases outside the gene matches: 13. CDR1 and CDR2 from the germline V gene are PRHDT and FYEKMQ (reference sequence).

By its share, this clonotype is medium-sized (0.01 to 0.1%). The chain combines TRBV11-1 with TRBJ2-2, with D tentatively TRBD1 (5 bases). Germline V gene sequence: CDR1 SGHAT, CDR2 FQDESV (reference sequence). CDR3 length: 15 amino acids. V was pared by 3 bases and J by 1 base, with 9 bases between. The DNA of the CDR3 is TGTGCCAGCAGCTTGAGGCAGGGGAACACCGGGGAGCTGTTTTTT. Translation gives CASSLRQGNTGELFF.

A single count supports this clonotype. This chain uses TRBV7-9 with TRBJ2-6; no firm D call. Germline assignment: CDR1 SEHNR and CDR2 FQNEAQ (reference sequence). V was cut by 0 bases and J by 2 bases, with 5 bases left in between. This CDR3 contains 15 residues. The CDR3 loop reads CASSLAQAGANVLTF. As DNA, the CDR3 is TGTGCCAGCAGCTTAGCTCAGGCTGGGGCCAACGTCCTGACTTTC.

This clonotype was counted only a few times. J is TRBJ1-5 and V is TRBV7-2; D is uncertain. The CDR3 has 14 amino acids. Germline V gene data show CDR1 as SGHTA and CDR2 as FQGNSA. The V end was cut by 0 bases, the J end by 4 bases, with 7 bases between. The CDR3 is CASSLALGNQPQHF. Here the CDR3 DNA reads TGTGCCAGCAGCTTAGCTCTCGGGAATCAGCCCCAGCATTTT.

Within the sample, this clonotype is medium-sized. V is TRBV20-1 and J is TRBJ2-1, with TRBD2 as a possible D gene (6 bases). V was cut by 7 bases and J by 8 bases, with 15 bases left in between. Germline loops: CDR1 DFQATT, CDR2 SNEGSKA (reference sequence). The CDR3 loop spans 12 amino acids. The CDR3 loop reads CSVPRRGYEQFF. Here the CDR3 DNA reads TGCAGTGTCCCTAGGCGGGGCTATGAGCAGTTCTTC.

This clonotype appeared a few times. The V call is TRBV20-1, the J call TRBJ2-5; 7 bases agree with TRBD1. The CDR3 contains 13 residues. CDR1 DFQATT and CDR2 SNEGSKA come from the germline V gene (reference sequence). V shed 5 bases, J shed 7 bases, and the junction held 10 bases outside the gene matches. The CDR3 sequence: CSARTGAGVTQYF. The DNA for the CDR3 is TGCAGTGCTCGGACAGGCGCTGGCGTGACCCAGTACTTC.